A selection of T cell receptor beta chains follows, all from one sample in a study of cytomegalovirus exposure and HLA in healthy donors. Libraries were prepared by immunoSEQ multiplex PCR; TCRdb keeps only in-frame clonotypes and omits some of them. The table has about 120,000 clones, 88% seen once. The specimen sequenced was PBMCs. These receptors were collected from a woman between 18 and 30 years old in good health and CMV-seropositive. The CDR3 runs from the conserved cysteine through the conserved F or W. Fields, in order: V gene, D gene, J gene, CDR3 DNA, CDR3 protein. D genes are given only for firm matches.

TRBV14,.,TRBJ1-2,TGTGCCAGCAGCCAGCTAAAAGACAGGCTTACTCTGTATGGCTACACCTTC,CASSQLKDRLTLYGYTF
TRBV30,TRBD2,TRBJ2-1,TGTGCCTGGAGCCGAACCCGGACTAGCGGGGGGAGCTCCTACAATGAGCAGTTCTTC,CAWSRTRTSGGSSYNEQFF
TRBV7-9,TRBD1,TRBJ1-4,TGTGCCAGCAGCTTAGCGAGACAGGGAGGTGGTGAAAAACTGTTTTTT,CASSLARQGGGEKLFF
TRBV11-3,.,TRBJ1-2,TGTGCCAGCTCCCAAGGGAGCCGGGGCTACACCTTC,CASSQGSRGYTF
TRBV5-4,.,TRBJ2-7,TGTGCCAGCAGCTTAGACAGGAACGGCGAGCAGTACTTC,CASSLDRNGEQYF
TRBV5-1,.,TRBJ1-3,TGCGCCAGCAGCTTGGGGGCGTCGCACACCATATATTTT,CASSLGASHTIYF
TRBV5-1,.,TRBJ1-6,TGCGCCAGCAGCTTGGGAGGTGAGAATTCACCCCTCCACTTT,CASSLGGENSPLHF
TRBV5-8,.,TRBJ1-2,TGTGCCAGCAGCTTCGCCCAAACGACTAGCTACACCTTC,CASSFAQTTSYTF
TRBV5-1,.,TRBJ1-2,TGCGCCAGCAGCCGAGGAATTAACTATGGCTACACCTTC,CASSRGINYGYTF
TRBV5-1,.,TRBJ2-5,TGCGCCAGCAGCTTGGCAACTAAAGAGACCCAGTACTTC,CASSLATKETQYF
TRBV5-6,.,TRBJ1-2,TGTGTCAGCAGCTTGGACCCACAGGGAGACTATGGCTACACCTTC,CVSSLDPQGDYGYTF
TRBV25-1,TRBD2,TRBJ2-7,TGTGCCAGCAGTGGCCGGGGCGGGAGTAGGTACGAGCAGTACTTC,CASSGRGGSRYEQYF
TRBV5-1,TRBD1,TRBJ2-4,TGCGCCAGCAGCGCGACAGGGGCAGCCAAAAACATTCAGTACTTC,CASSATGAAKNIQYF
TRBV18,.,TRBJ1-1,TGTGCCAGCTCACCGTTGCGGGGGAGCACTGAAGCTTTCTTT,CASSPLRGSTEAFF